Listed here are 2 T cell receptor beta chains from one sample, sequenced in a study of cytomegalovirus exposure and HLA in healthy donors. The PCR made use of 60 Vbeta and 13 Jbeta primers. Clones were sequenced by immunoSEQ multiplex PCR, and TCRdb holds only the in-frame ones, with some missing. The data hold roughly 250,000 clones, with about 66% observed a single time. The sequenced sample was PBMCs. These receptors originate from a female donor in good health and CMV-seronegative.

This chain links TRBV19 with TRBJ2-1; 10 bases are shared with TRBD2. The V gene's germline CDR1 is LNHDA and CDR2 SQIVND (reference sequence). With 6 bases clipped from V and 5 bases from J, the junction kept 7 bases outside the gene matches. CDR3 length: 15 amino acids. CDR3 DNA sequence: TGTGCCAGTAGAAGAATCGGACTAGCGGACAATGAGCAGTTCTTC. It codes for CASRRIGLADNEQFF.

This clone was picked up a small number of times. This chain joins TRBV7-9 and TRBJ2-7; D may be TRBD1 (6 bases). V dropped 5 bases and J dropped 6 bases, with 14 bases sitting between them. Looked up from germline, CDR1 is SEHNR and CDR2 is FQNEAQ (reference sequence). The CDR3 runs to 13 residues. DNA of the CDR3: TGTGCCAGCAGCCGGACTCAGGGGCTCGAGCAGTACTTC. This gives the protein CASSRTQGLEQYF.